This TCR beta chain stems from a study of control samples from healthy donors and cancer patients. The protocol was immunoSEQ multiplex PCR, while the TCRdb copy is restricted to in-frame clones and leaves out a portion. The table lists 100,000 to 150,000 clones, roughly 89% of them singletons, with 9.5% to 13% in the top ten. The V and J ends lost 3 bases and 6 bases, in that order; junction bases with no gene match: 5. The CDR3 extends over 14 amino acids. Germline CDR1 reads DFQATT; CDR2 reads SNEGSKA (reference sequence). The material sequenced was blood. The TCR originated in a man aged 30 to 45 in good health. The V and J genes are TRBV20-1 and TRBJ1-5; 10 bases map to TRBD1. In DNA, the CDR3 is TGCAGTGCTAGTGAGGGACAGGGGCGTCAGCCCCAGCATTTT. It yields the protein CSASEGQGRQPQHF.